A single sample is the source of the 26 T cell receptor beta chains below, sequenced in a study of blood T cell repertoires in COVID-19. The repertoire was sequenced with immunoSEQ multiplex PCR; TCRdb's copy has only in-frame clones and lacks some. The sample holds about 200,000 clones, around 81% seen once. Sequencing was done on a sample of peripheral blood. The receptors here all came from a man aged 55 to 70 with COVID-19, enrolled during active disease.

The J gene is TRBJ1-6, the V gene TRBV7-2; D is unresolved. The V end lost 3 bases, the J end lost 0 bases, and 3 bases lay between the germline ends. The CDR3 covers 14 residues. CDR1 is SGHTA, CDR2 FQGNSA, per germline. The CDR3 sequence is CASSFSSYNSPLHF. CDR3 DNA sequence: TGTGCCAGCAGCTTTAGCTCCTATAATTCACCCCTCCACTTT.

The V gene is TRBV5-4, the J gene TRBJ1-2, with D possibly TRBD1 on 5 matching bases. The CDR3 consists of 16 residues. Germline CDR1 is SGHNT and CDR2 is YYREEE (reference sequence). V was trimmed by 4 bases and J by 4 bases, leaving 20 bases between them. CDR3 nucleotide sequence: TGTGCCAGCAGCCCCGGCAGGGAAGGGTCCCTCTATGGCTACACCTTC. It yields the protein CASSPGREGSLYGYTF. Variable domain in full (rest from reference TRBV5-4 and TRBJ1-2): ETGVTQSPTHLIKTRGQQVTLRCSSQSGHNTVSWYQQALGQGPQFIFQYYREEENGRGNFPPRFSGLQFPNYSSELNVNALELDDSALYLCASSPGREGSLYGYTFGSGTRLTVV.

The chain joins TRBV5-6 to TRBJ2-1; D may be TRBD2 (5 bases). Trimming shortened V by 3 bases and J by 7 bases, and 14 bases separated the two germline ends. From germline, CDR1 is SGHDT and CDR2 YYEEEE. This CDR3 region has 14 residues. CDR3 DNA sequence: TGTGCCAGCAGCTGGCGGGCTAGCCTAAATGAGCAGTTCTTC. Translating gives CASSWRASLNEQFF. Based on the CDR3 plus reference TRBV5-6 and TRBJ2-1, the full variable domain is DAGVTQSPTHLIKTRGQQVTLRCSPKSGHDTVSWYQQALGQGPQFIFQYYEEEERQRGNFPDRFSGHQFPNYSSELNVNALLLGDSALYLCASSWRASLNEQFFGPGTRLTVL.

This sequence joins TRBV28 and TRBJ1-5; unclear D gene. This CDR3 contains 12 residues. CDR1 and CDR2 from the germline V gene are MDHEN and SYDVKM. The V gene lost 8 bases and the J gene lost 1 base, with 6 bases spanning the gap. CDR3 residues: CASASSNQPQHF. The CDR3 DNA reads as TGTGCCAGCGCAAGCAGCAATCAGCCCCAGCATTTT. The full variable domain, rest sourced from reference TRBV28 and TRBJ1-5, is DVKVTQSSRYLVKRTGEKVFLECVQDMDHENMFWYRQDPGLGLRLIYFSYDVKMKEKGDIPEGYSVSREKKERFSLILESASTNQTSMYLCASASSNQPQHFGDGTRLSIL.

This clone was seen only a few times. J is TRBJ1-6 and V is TRBV7-2, with D perhaps matching TRBD1 (6 bases). Germline V gene data show CDR1 as SGHTA and CDR2 as FQGNSA. CDR3 size: 14 residues. V shed 5 bases and J shed 11 bases, with 16 bases lying between them. Here the CDR3 reads CASSPLRGYTPLHF. The CDR3 nucleotides read TGTGCCAGCAGCCCACTCAGGGGTTATACACCCCTCCACTTT. The variable domain in full, completed from reference TRBV7-2 and TRBJ1-6, reads GAGVSQSPSNKVTEKGKDVELRCDPISGHTALYWYRQSLGQGLEFLIYFQGNSAPDKSGLPSDRFSAERTGGSVSTLTIQRTQQEDSAVYLCASSPLRGYTPLHFGNGTRLTVT.

This clone was observed a handful of times. This sequence joins TRBV5-6 and TRBJ1-4; possibly TRBD1 for D (5 bases). The CDR3 is made up of 15 amino acids. The V end was cut by 4 bases, the J end by 8 bases, with 18 bases between. Germline CDR1 reads SGHDT; CDR2 reads YYEEEE. The CDR3 coding sequence is TGTGCCAGCAGCCGAAGGACAAACGGACCAGAAAAACTGTTTTTT. It translates to CASSRRTNGPEKLFF.

This rearrangement joins TRBV6-5 to TRBJ1-1; D is perhaps TRBD1 (5 bases). Trimming removed 7 bases from V and 0 bases from J, with 9 bases in between. Germline CDR1 and CDR2: MNHEY and SVGAGI. CDR3 length equals 13 residues. CDR3 nucleotides: TGTGCCAGCAAGGAGGGGCTGAACACTGAAGCTTTCTTT. This gives the protein CASKEGLNTEAFF.

The J gene is TRBJ1-1, the V gene TRBV4-3; no firm D call. CDR1 and CDR2 from the germline V gene are LGHNA and YSLEER. V gave up 0 bases and J gave up 4 bases, with 15 bases separating them. There are 16 residues in the CDR3. This CDR3 reads CASSQEAVGEFTEAFF. The CDR3, as DNA: TGCGCCAGCAGCCAAGAGGCGGTCGGGGAGTTCACTGAAGCTTTCTTT.

J is TRBJ1-1 and V is TRBV7-2; D is undetermined. The CDR3 sequence is 14 residues long. Trimming pared 1 base from V and 5 bases from J, leaving 11 bases between. Germline-derived CDR1 and CDR2 are SGHTA and FQGNSA. CDR3 nucleotide sequence: TGTGCCAGCAGCTTAGGGAGCAGCTTAACTGAAGCTTTCTTT. It specifies CASSLGSSLTEAFF.

The chain couples TRBV5-4 to TRBJ1-2, with D possibly being TRBD1 (5 bases). There are 15 residues in the CDR3. The ends were cut back, 0 bases at V and 2 bases at J, with 11 bases in the middle. Germline-derived CDR1 and CDR2 are SGHNT and YYREEE (reference sequence). For the CDR3, the DNA is TGTGCCAGCAGCTTGGGTCAGGGACTCAACTATGGCTACACCTTC. Protein sequence: CASSLGQGLNYGYTF.

This chain connects TRBV5-1 to TRBJ1-2; 10 positions agree with TRBD1. CDR1 and CDR2 (germline): SGHRS, YFSETQ. CDR3 length: 14 residues. V was clipped by 2 bases and J by 6 bases; unmatched bases: 4. CDR3 region: CASSLRDRGDGYTF. In DNA, the CDR3 is TGCGCCAGCAGCTTAAGGGACAGGGGCGATGGCTACACCTTC.

CDR3 residues: CASSLDVSGQNNEQFF. The CDR3 DNA sequence: TGCGCCAGCAGCTTGGACGTCTCGGGACAAAACAATGAGCAGTTCTTC. The chain links TRBV5-1 to TRBJ2-1, with D perhaps TRBD1 (6 bases). V shed 0 bases and J shed 5 bases, with 15 bases lying between them. The CDR3 is made up of 16 amino acids. Per the germline V gene, CDR1 is SGHRS and CDR2 is YFSETQ.

The V call is TRBV7-2, the J call TRBJ1-5, with 7 bases fitting TRBD1. The V and J ends lost 1 base and 1 base, in that order; junction bases with no gene match: 1. The CDR3 length is 15 residues. The germline CDR1 and CDR2 sequences are SGHTA and FQGNSA. Here the CDR3 DNA reads TGTGCCAGCAGCTTAGGGGGACAGAGCAATCAGCCCCAGCATTTT. Translation gives CASSLGGQSNQPQHF.

This rearrangement joins TRBV2 to TRBJ1-5; 8 positions match TRBD1. The CDR3 contains 18 residues. Trimming cost V 4 bases and J 0 bases; bases outside gene matches: 11. Germline V gene sequence: CDR1 SNHLY, CDR2 FYNNEI. The CDR3 sequence is CASSGSRTGRYSNQPQHF. The CDR3 nucleotides are TGTGCCAGCAGTGGGAGTAGGACAGGGAGGTATAGCAATCAGCCCCAGCATTTT.

The chain is built from TRBV6-2 or TRBV6-3 and TRBJ1-1; 8 bases map to TRBD1. CDR1 and CDR2 (germline): MNHEY, SVGEGT. The CDR3 is 12 amino acids. Losses at the gene ends were 2 bases for V and 14 bases for J; bases not matched to a gene: 7. This CDR3 is CASSYPTGASFF. The DNA of the CDR3 is TGTGCCAGCAGTTACCCGACAGGGGCGAGCTTCTTT.

The chain's CDR3 is CASSERQSSGANVLTF. The CDR3 bases are TGTGCCAGCAGTGAGCGGCAGTCCTCTGGGGCCAACGTCCTGACTTTC. The V and J genes are TRBV2 and TRBJ2-6; D unclear. Looked up from germline, CDR1 is SNHLY and CDR2 is FYNNEI. The CDR3 has 16 residues. Trimming pared 3 bases from V and 0 bases from J, leaving 9 bases between.

This rearrangement joins TRBV11-1 to TRBJ1-1; 7 bases line up with TRBD1. Germline lookup yields CDR1 SGHAT and CDR2 FQDESV (reference sequence). CDR3 length equals 15 residues. CDR3 DNA sequence: TGTGCAACCGCCCCCGGGACAGAAAAGAACACTGAAGCTTTCTTT. Its translation: CATAPGTEKNTEAFF.

The chain recombines TRBV6-2 or TRBV6-3 with TRBJ2-2; 9 positions match TRBD1. The CDR3 is 15 residues long. The germline CDR1 and CDR2 sequences are MNHEY and SVGEGT. V shed 2 bases, J shed 5 bases, and the junction held 3 bases outside the gene matches. CDR3 nucleotides: TGTGCCAGCAGTTACGGGACAGGGCTAACCGGGGAGCTGTTTTTT. This translates into CASSYGTGLTGELFF.

The chain carries TRBV24-1 and TRBJ2-7, with a tentative D call TRBD2 (6 bases). The V gene lost 10 bases and the J gene lost 2 bases, with 17 bases spanning the gap. The CDR3 contains 14 residues. Germline-derived CDR1 and CDR2 are KGHDR and SFDVKD. CDR3 coding DNA: TGTGCCACAGCCCGGGACTCTCCCCCCTACGAGCAGTACTTC. Amino acid sequence: CATARDSPPYEQYF.

The gene calls are TRBV7-8 and TRBJ1-1; the D is unclear. Per the germline V gene, CDR1 is SGHVS and CDR2 is FQNEAQ. Trimming removed 6 bases at V and 6 bases at J, with 14 bases between. This CDR3 region has 13 residues. In DNA, the CDR3 is TGTGCCAGCAGGTCCCAGGCTAACGCTGAAGCTTTCTTT. Its translation is CASRSQANAEAFF. Full variable domain (remainder filled in from reference TRBV7-8 and TRBJ1-1): GAGVSQSPRYKVAKRGQDVALRCDPISGHVSLFWYQQALGQGPEFLTYFQNEAQLDKSGLPSDRFFAERPEGSVSTLKIQRTQQEDSAVYLCASRSQANAEAFFGQGTRLTVV.

This clone appeared once. This chain links TRBV19 with TRBJ1-1, with unresolved D. The V and J ends lost 8 bases and 0 bases respectively, with 10 bases between them. The germline gives CDR1 LNHDA, CDR2 SQIVND (reference sequence). This CDR3 contains 13 residues. The CDR3 DNA sequence: TGTGCCAGTCGGTCGAGGATGAACACTGAAGCTTTCTTT. Its protein product is CASRSRMNTEAFF.

The genes are TRBV5-1 and TRBJ1-2, with D possibly being TRBD1 (6 bases). V lost 1 base to trimming and J lost 7 bases, with 17 bases between them. Germline V gives CDR1 SGHRS, CDR2 YFSETQ. The CDR3 runs 15 residues. For the CDR3, the DNA is TGCGCCAGCAGCTTGCGGGGTGACAGGATCAGTGGCTACACCTTC. It is translated as CASSLRGDRISGYTF. The full variable domain, rest sourced from reference TRBV5-1 and TRBJ1-2, is KAGVTQTPRYLIKTRGQQVTLSCSPISGHRSVSWYQQTPGQGLQFLFEYFSETQRNKGNFPGRFSGRQFSNSRSEMNVSTLELGDSALYLCASSLRGDRISGYTFGSGTRLTVV.

In its sample, this clone was seen once. CDR3 protein: CASSIDLSPGGTEAFF. CDR3 bases: TGTGCCAGTAGTATAGATCTGAGTCCAGGTGGCACTGAAGCTTTCTTT. This chain links TRBV19 with TRBJ1-1; D is ambiguous. The CDR3 consists of 16 residues. V lost 0 bases and J 4 bases, leaving 15 bases between the germline ends. Germline V gives CDR1 LNHDA, CDR2 SQIVND (reference sequence).

This chain links TRBV18 with TRBJ1-2; D not resolved. The V end was cut by 1 base, the J end by 2 bases, with 2 bases between. The CDR3 is 12 residues long. From germline, CDR1 is KGHSH and CDR2 LQKENI. The CDR3 reads CASSPLNYGYTF. CDR3 DNA: TGTGCCAGCTCACCACTAAACTATGGCTACACCTTC.

This chain connects TRBV28 to TRBJ2-3; D may be TRBD1 (6 bases). The CDR3 consists of 15 residues. Looked up from germline, CDR1 is MDHEN and CDR2 is SYDVKM. Between the trimmed V and J ends, which lost 5 bases and 3 bases, there was a span of 15 bases. The CDR3: CASSKQGVRTDTQYF. CDR3 in DNA: TGTGCCAGCAGTAAACAGGGCGTTAGGACAGATACGCAGTATTTT.

This clone appeared once. The genes are TRBV9 and TRBJ2-7, with TRBD1 as a possible D gene (7 bases). Germline V gene lookup returns CDR1 SGDLS and CDR2 YYNGEE. The CDR3 has 14 amino acids. V was pared by 6 bases and J by 6 bases, with 19 bases between. CDR3: CASTPGGTALEQYF. As DNA, the CDR3 is TGTGCCAGCACCCCTGGGGGGACAGCTCTCGAGCAGTACTTC.